Below are 6 T cell receptor beta chains sequenced from a single sample in a study of shared clonotypes between healthy human individuals. Naivety among CD8 cells was defined by CD45RO negativity and positive CCR7 selection, thereby excluding terminally differentiated effector memory CD45RA+ cells. Here immunoSEQ multiplex PCR was the method, and the copy in TCRdb shows in-frame clones only, minus some. The data show about 610,000 clones, roughly 95% seen once. The specimen was naive CD8+ T cells sorted from blood. Every receptor here comes from a woman aged 30 to 39 in good health.

V and J are TRBV7-9 and TRBJ2-3, with D perhaps matching TRBD1 (6 bases). Germline CDR1 and CDR2: SEHNR and FQNEAQ (reference sequence). The CDR3 extends over 17 amino acids. V shed 6 bases and J shed 0 bases, with 19 bases lying between them. DNA of the CDR3: TGTGCCAGCAGGGGGGACATCCAAGAGGGGAGCACAGATACGCAGTATTTT. Translated: CASRGDIQEGSTDTQYF.

This sequence joins TRBV9 and TRBJ2-3; 10 bases match TRBD2. V gave up 4 bases and J gave up 0 bases; unmatched junction bases: 5. CDR1 is SGDLS and CDR2 is YYNGEE in the germline V gene. The CDR3 sequence is 16 residues long. The CDR3 DNA reads as TGTGCCAGCAGCACGCTAGCGGGAGTTAGCACAGATACGCAGTATTTT. Translation: CASSTLAGVSTDTQYF.

The V and J genes are TRBV2 and TRBJ2-2; 11 bases line up with TRBD2. V dropped 4 bases and J dropped 5; count of bases not matched to a gene: 6. This CDR3 contains 16 residues. The V gene's germline CDR1 is SNHLY and CDR2 FYNNEI. CDR3: CASSGVGTSGTGELFF. CDR3 sequence (DNA): TGTGCCAGCAGTGGCGTGGGGACTAGCGGAACCGGGGAGCTGTTTTTT.

The chain couples TRBV19 to TRBJ2-7; no clear D gene. The V and J ends lost 6 bases and 1 base respectively, with 10 bases between them. Germline V lookup: CDR1 LNHDA, CDR2 SQIVND (reference sequence). The CDR3 extends over 13 amino acids. As DNA, the CDR3 is TGTGCCAGTAGGGCCGTGAGTTCCTACGAGCAGTACTTC. Its translation: CASRAVSSYEQYF.

The chain has TRBV11-2 and TRBJ2-7; D is perhaps TRBD1 (6 bases). Germline CDR1 and CDR2: SGHAT and FQNNGV. V was clipped by 1 base and J by 2 bases, with 9 bases between them. The CDR3 runs 14 residues. The CDR3 loop is CASSLVAGAYEQYF. CDR3 nucleotide sequence: TGTGCCAGCAGCTTAGTTGCAGGGGCCTACGAGCAGTACTTC. The complete variable domain, with remaining parts taken from reference TRBV11-2 and TRBJ2-7, reads EAGVAQSPRYKIIEKRQSVAFWCNPISGHATLYWYQQILGQGPKLLIQFQNNGVVDDSQLPKDRFSAERLKGVDSTLKIQPAKLEDSAVYLCASSLVAGAYEQYFGPGTRLTVT.

The CDR3 DNA reads TGTGCCAGCAGCTTAAACGGGGGCAGAACCTACGAGCAGTACTTC. This translates into CASSLNGGRTYEQYF. This chain connects TRBV7-2 to TRBJ2-7; D possibly uses TRBD1 or TRBD2 (6 bases each). This CDR3 is 15 amino acids long. Germline CDR1 reads SGHTA; CDR2 reads FQGNSA. The ends were cut back, 2 bases at V and 2 bases at J, with 13 bases in the middle.